This entry is about one TCR beta chain. This entry comes from a study of Ad26.COV2.S vaccination and SARS-CoV-2 variants. The method was immunoSEQ multiplex PCR; TCRdb's version includes in-frame clones alone and lacks a portion of them. The table lists more than 150,000 clones, roughly 87% of them singletons. This receptor was obtained from a human donor who had recovered from COVID-19. This sample comprised peripheral blood, obtained after recovery from COVID-19.

CDR3 region: CASRFKGVGEQYF. The CDR3 DNA follows: TGTGCCAGCAGGTTTAAGGGAGTAGGTGAGCAGTACTTC. The chain has TRBV12-3 or TRBV12-4 and TRBJ2-7, with TRBD2 as a possible D gene (5 bases). The CDR3 covers 13 residues. V was pared by 6 bases and J by 7 bases, with 16 bases between.